Below are 30 T cell receptor beta chains sequenced from a single sample in a study of blood T cell repertoires in COVID-19. Here immunoSEQ multiplex PCR was the method, and the copy in TCRdb shows in-frame clones only, minus some. The profile shows about 140,000 clones, 85% to 90% of them singletons. Sequencing used PBMCs or T cells enriched from blood (not recorded which). These receptors all stem from a man aged 60 to 69 who had recovered from COVID-19.

The chain's CDR3 is CASSRGLATGELFF. In DNA form, the CDR3 reads TGTGCCAGCAGTAGAGGGCTCGCCACCGGGGAGCTGTTTTTT. The chain couples TRBV6-5 to TRBJ2-2; maybe TRBD2 (5 bases). V was shortened by 5 bases and J by 4 bases, with 11 bases between the two germline ends. This CDR3 is 14 amino acids long. Germline CDR1 is MNHEY and CDR2 is SVGAGI.

This clone occurred a few times. The CDR3 region is CASSIRTGGPYEQYF. The CDR3 bases are TGTGCCAGTAGTATAAGGACAGGGGGACCCTACGAGCAGTACTTC. The V gene is TRBV19, the J gene TRBJ2-7; TRBD1 aligns across 10 bases. The V segment lost 2 bases and the J segment 2 bases; nucleotides outside the gene matches: 3. Germline loops: CDR1 LNHDA, CDR2 SQIVND (reference sequence). The length of the CDR3 is 15 residues.

The chain couples TRBV5-1 to TRBJ2-3; TRBD1 matches at 7 bases. The CDR3 spans 15 residues. The V segment lost 2 bases and the J segment 1 base; nucleotides outside the gene matches: 4. CDR1 and CDR2 (germline): SGHRS, YFSETQ. The CDR3 reads CASSLQGSGTDTQYF. CDR3 bases: TGCGCCAGCAGCTTACAGGGGTCTGGCACAGATACGCAGTATTTT. Using reference TRBV5-1 and TRBJ2-3 for the parts outside the CDR3, the full variable domain is KAGVTQTPRYLIKTRGQQVTLSCSPISGHRSVSWYQQTPGQGLQFLFEYFSETQRNKGNFPGRFSGRQFSNSRSEMNVSTLELGDSALYLCASSLQGSGTDTQYFGPGTRLTVL.

The CDR3: CASSIGNTIYF. The CDR3 DNA reads as TGTGCCAGCAGTATCGGAAACACCATATATTTT. The chain uses TRBV11-2 and TRBJ1-3; D uncertain. The germline V gene encodes CDR1 SGHAT and CDR2 FQNNGV. Deletions cut 6 bases from V and 4 bases from J, with 4 bases between. There are 11 residues in the CDR3.

The chain is built from TRBV29-1 and TRBJ2-2; D possibly corresponds to TRBD1 (5 bases). Trimming shortened V by 2 bases and J by 4 bases, and 5 bases separated the two germline ends. Germline V gives CDR1 SQVTM, CDR2 ANQGSEA. The CDR3 has 12 residues. The CDR3 spells CSVERGTGELFF. DNA for the CDR3: TGCAGCGTTGAAAGGGGCACCGGGGAGCTGTTTTTT.

The gene calls are TRBV11-2 and TRBJ1-6; weak D call: TRBD1 (6 bases). Trimming removed 3 bases from V and 5 bases from J, with 8 bases in between. CDR3 size: 14 residues. The germline V gene encodes CDR1 SGHAT and CDR2 FQNNGV. This CDR3 reads CASSFDRHNSPLHF. The CDR3 DNA follows: TGTGCCAGCAGCTTCGACAGGCATAATTCACCCCTCCACTTT. The whole variable domain, remainder taken from reference TRBV11-2 and TRBJ1-6, is EAGVAQSPRYKIIEKRQSVAFWCNPISGHATLYWYQQILGQGPKLLIQFQNNGVVDDSQLPKDRFSAERLKGVDSTLKIQPAKLEDSAVYLCASSFDRHNSPLHFGNGTRLTVT.

The chain joins TRBV6-5 to TRBJ1-2; maybe TRBD1 (5 bases). V lost 8 bases and J lost 8, with 18 bases in between. There are 13 residues in the CDR3. In germline, CDR1 is MNHEY, CDR2 SVGAGI. This CDR3 is CASLRGGLEGYTF. The CDR3 DNA reads TGTGCCAGCTTGCGGGGGGGTTTGGAGGGCTACACCTTC.

The chain joins TRBV9 to TRBJ2-3; 13 positions agree with TRBD2. CDR3 length: 16 residues. The germline V gene has CDR1 SGDLS and CDR2 YYNGEE. V was pared by 4 bases and J by 5 bases, with 7 bases of the junction left unmatched. The CDR3, as DNA: TGTGCCAGCAGCACGACTAGCGGGGGGTATGGAGATACGCAGTATTTT. This codes for CASSTTSGGYGDTQYF.

The chain links TRBV28 to TRBJ1-2, with a tentative D call TRBD1 (5 bases). Germline CDR1 MDHEN, CDR2 SYDVKM. CDR3 size: 13 residues. The V end lost 1 base, the J end lost 7 bases, and 10 bases lay between the germline ends. The CDR3 nucleotides read TGTGCCAGCAGTTTATCAGGGTACGGTGGCTACACCTTC. It translates to CASSLSGYGGYTF.

V usage is TRBV25-1 and J usage is TRBJ2-2; TRBD1 matches at 8 bases. V shed 6 bases, J shed 7 bases, and the junction held 7 bases outside the gene matches. CDR1 is MGHDK, CDR2 SYGVNS, per germline. CDR3 length: 14 residues. The CDR3 DNA is TGTGCCAGCAGCGGACAGGGAGTGGTCGGGGAGCTGTTTTTT. Translating it yields CASSGQGVVGELFF.

This clone appeared once. The chain uses TRBV4-2 and TRBJ1-1; D is undetermined. Germline V gives CDR1 LGHNA, CDR2 YNFKEQ. This CDR3 comprises 14 residues. Trimming pared 0 bases from V and 2 bases from J, leaving 7 bases between. The CDR3 bases are TGTGCCAGCAGCCAAGAGGGCGCTAACACTGAAGCTTTCTTT. Amino acids: CASSQEGANTEAFF.

The J gene is TRBJ1-5, the V gene TRBV19; D might be TRBD1 (5 bases). Germline V gives CDR1 LNHDA, CDR2 SQIVND (reference sequence). The germline V and J ends were trimmed by 5 bases and 1 base, with 12 bases remaining between them. The CDR3 contains 15 residues. The CDR3 sequence: CASSPRTLSNQPQHF. The CDR3 DNA reads TGTGCCAGTAGTCCCCGGACACTGAGCAATCAGCCCCAGCATTTT. The full variable domain, with the rest looked up from reference TRBV19 and TRBJ1-5, is DGGITQSPKYLFRKEGQNVTLSCEQNLNHDAMYWYRQDPGQGLRLIYYSQIVNDFQKGDIAEGYSVSREKKESFPLTVTSAQKNPTAFYLCASSPRTLSNQPQHFGDGTRLSIL.

This sequence joins TRBV29-1 and TRBJ2-1, with a weak D call TRBD1 (6 bases). The CDR3 has 13 amino acids. V was cut by 5 bases and J by 5 bases, with 13 bases left in between. CDR1 and CDR2 from the germline V gene are SQVTM and ANQGSEA. The CDR3 spells CSVPGVTHNEQFF. The CDR3 DNA reads TGCAGCGTTCCAGGGGTCACCCACAATGAGCAGTTCTTC.

This rearrangement joins TRBV19 to TRBJ2-1; TRBD1 aligns across 7 bases. This CDR3 has 16 amino acids. The V segment lost 5 bases and the J segment 3 bases; nucleotides outside the gene matches: 10. In germline, CDR1 is LNHDA, CDR2 SQIVND (reference sequence). DNA of the CDR3: TGTGCCAGTAGTCCGTCGACAGGGCTAGGCTACAATGAGCAGTTCTTC. It yields the protein CASSPSTGLGYNEQFF.

The chain uses TRBV5-5 and TRBJ1-6, with a weak D call TRBD1 (6 bases). Germline assignment: CDR1 SGHKS and CDR2 YYEKEE (reference sequence). The V end lost 5 bases, the J end lost 4 bases, and 16 bases lay between the germline ends. This CDR3 spans 16 amino acids. CDR3 nucleotide sequence: TGTGCCAGCAGTTCTAGACTACAGGGATATAATTCACCCCTCCACTTT. Translated, it gives CASSSRLQGYNSPLHF.

This clone was found once. The V call is TRBV12-3 or TRBV12-4, the J call TRBJ1-1; D may be TRBD1 (6 bases). V gave up 7 bases and J gave up 11 bases, with 20 bases separating them. The CDR3 sequence is 13 residues long. The CDR3 DNA reads as TGTGCCAGCACCCCCGAGGGGGGGTTAGCGGCTTTCTTT. It specifies CASTPEGGLAAFF.

The chain joins TRBV9 to TRBJ2-5; 8 bases align to TRBD1. The trim removed 2 bases at V and 4 bases at J, leaving 7 bases unmatched. The germline V gene encodes CDR1 SGDLS and CDR2 YYNGEE. The CDR3 consists of 15 residues. The CDR3 sequence: CASSVVTGVAETQYF. CDR3 DNA sequence: TGTGCCAGCAGCGTCGTGACAGGGGTGGCAGAGACCCAGTACTTC.

The J gene is TRBJ1-2, the V gene TRBV24-1, with D perhaps matching TRBD1 (5 bases). The germline gives CDR1 KGHDR, CDR2 SFDVKD. The CDR3 runs 14 residues. Trimming took off 9 bases at V and 3 bases at J, with 16 bases between the two ends. CDR3 loop: CATSRGGSDYGYTF. CDR3 nucleotides: TGTGCCACCTCCCGGGGGGGGTCAGACTATGGCTACACCTTC.

This clone was observed once. V is TRBV3-1 (or the pseudogene TRBV3-2) and J is TRBJ2-1, with TRBD2 matching over 7 bases. Trimming took 6 bases from V and 1 from J; bases not matched to a gene: 3. The CDR3 extends over 14 amino acids. Germline loops: CDR1 LGHDT, CDR2 YNNKEL (reference sequence). The CDR3 loop reads CASRASGSYNEQFF. The CDR3 DNA follows: TGTGCCAGCAGAGCTAGCGGATCCTACAATGAGCAGTTCTTC.

This clone is medium-sized in the sample. The chain links TRBV18 to TRBJ2-7, with D unclear. The CDR3 has 14 amino acids. V lost 2 bases and J 0 bases, leaving 8 bases between the germline ends. CDR1 is KGHSH, CDR2 LQKENI, per germline. CDR3 residues: CASSPSADSYEQYF. DNA of the CDR3: TGTGCCAGCTCACCATCGGCGGACTCCTACGAGCAGTACTTC.

The rearrangement joins TRBV18 to TRBJ2-5; TRBD1 matches 11 bases. Germline assignment: CDR1 KGHSH and CDR2 LQKENI. This CDR3 comprises 16 residues. Trimming at V came to 1 base and at J to 5 bases, leaving 6 bases not matched to a gene. The DNA of the CDR3 is TGTGCCAGCTCACCACTCGGACAGGGGGCGGGCGAGACCCAGTACTTC. It specifies CASSPLGQGAGETQYF.

V and J are TRBV29-1 and TRBJ1-1, with TRBD1 as a possible D gene (5 bases). The CDR3 spans 10 residues. V was clipped by 7 bases and J by 8 bases, with 11 bases between them. Germline lookup yields CDR1 SQVTM and CDR2 ANQGSEA. The CDR3 region has the DNA TGCAGCGGAGCGACAGACGAAGCTTTCTTT. Amino acid sequence: CSGATDEAFF.

V is TRBV10-3 and J is TRBJ2-1; 15 bases are shared with TRBD2. Trimming took 6 bases from V and 0 from J; bases not matched to a gene: 9. Germline loops: CDR1 ENHRY, CDR2 SYGVKD. The CDR3 extends over 19 amino acids. CDR3 residues: CAIRPGTSGRSSSYNEQFF. In nucleotides, the CDR3 is TGTGCCATCAGGCCCGGGACTAGCGGGAGGTCCAGCTCCTACAATGAGCAGTTCTTC.

V and J are TRBV5-1 and TRBJ2-2; TRBD2 agrees at 10 bases. V shed 1 base, J shed 4 bases, and the junction held 1 base outside the gene matches. The CDR3 is made up of 15 amino acids. Looked up from germline, CDR1 is SGHRS and CDR2 is YFSETQ. In nucleotides, the CDR3 is TGCGCCAGCAGCTTGTCTAGCGGGGGCACCGGGGAGCTGTTTTTT. This gives the protein CASSLSSGGTGELFF.

The chain is built from TRBV18 and TRBJ2-1; 10 nucleotides align to TRBD1. Germline V gene sequence: CDR1 KGHSH, CDR2 LQKENI. V gave up 8 bases and J gave up 8 bases; unmatched junction bases: 6. The CDR3 has 13 amino acids. The CDR3 nucleotides are TGTGCCAGCCGCGGAGACAGGGGGCATGAGCAGTTCTTC. Translation gives CASRGDRGHEQFF.

The CDR3 coding sequence is TGTGCCAGCAGTTTAGGGACCAGGGGTCAGCCCCAGCATTTT. Translated: CASSLGTRGQPQHF. The rearrangement joins TRBV28 to TRBJ1-5; perhaps TRBD1 as D (6 bases). The CDR3 length is 14 residues. Trimming took off 2 bases at V and 6 bases at J, with 11 bases between the two ends. Per the germline V gene, CDR1 is MDHEN and CDR2 is SYDVKM. Using reference TRBV28 and TRBJ1-5 for the parts outside the CDR3, the full variable domain is DVKVTQSSRYLVKRTGEKVFLECVQDMDHENMFWYRQDPGLGLRLIYFSYDVKMKEKGDIPEGYSVSREKKERFSLILESASTNQTSMYLCASSLGTRGQPQHFGDGTRLSIL.

This chain joins TRBV19 and TRBJ2-7, with 9 bases aligning to TRBD1. CDR1 is LNHDA and CDR2 is SQIVND in the germline V gene (reference sequence). The V and J ends lost 4 bases and 5 bases, in that order; junction bases with no gene match: 9. CDR3 length: 15 residues. The CDR3 is CASSTMGTGSHEQYF. The CDR3 bases are TGTGCCAGTAGTACGATGGGGACAGGGTCTCACGAGCAGTACTTC.

The table lists this clone with a count of one. The J gene is TRBJ2-3, the V gene TRBV7-9, with TRBD1 as a possible D gene (5 bases). The germline CDR1 and CDR2 sequences are SEHNR and FQNEAQ (reference sequence). The CDR3 totals 14 residues. V lost 6 bases and J lost 2, with 12 bases in between. CDR3 residues: CASSPRQPTDTQYF. For the CDR3, the DNA is TGTGCCAGCAGTCCAAGACAGCCCACAGATACGCAGTATTTT. The variable domain in full, with the rest retrieved from reference TRBV7-9 and TRBJ2-3, is DTGVSQNPRHKITKRGQNVTFRCDPISEHNRLYWYRQTLGQGPEFLTYFQNEAQLEKSRLLSDRFSAERPKGSFSTLEIQRTEQGDSAMYLCASSPRQPTDTQYFGPGTRLTVL.

The rearrangement uses TRBV30 and TRBJ2-7, with a tentative D call TRBD2 (6 bases). Trimming removed 4 bases at V and 3 bases at J, with 22 bases between. The CDR3 loop spans 16 amino acids. Germline V CDR1 and CDR2: GTSNPN, SVGIG (reference sequence). CDR3 protein: CAWINPPEGGNYEQYF. CDR3 DNA: TGTGCCTGGATTAACCCCCCGGAGGGTGGGAACTACGAGCAGTACTTC.

The V gene is TRBV30, the J gene TRBJ2-7, with a possible D match to TRBD2 (5 bases). Trimming removed 2 bases from V and 6 bases from J, with 11 bases in between. Germline assignment: CDR1 GTSNPN and CDR2 SVGIG (reference sequence). The CDR3 is made up of 12 amino acids. The DNA for the CDR3 is TGTGCCTGGAGTACTAGACGGTCCGAGCAGTACTTC. It is translated as CAWSTRRSEQYF.